Following are 4 T cell receptor beta chains from one sample sequenced in a study of technical replicates of blood from a few donors. Assay used: immunoSEQ multiplex PCR; TCRdb lists only in-frame clones, some missing. The sample lists around 78,000 clones, 94% occurring once. Material for sequencing was T cells isolated from PBMCs. These receptors all stem from a human donor in good health.

The chain employs TRBV7-9 and TRBJ2-7; a weak D match, TRBD1 (5 bases). This CDR3 has 15 amino acids. Per germline, CDR1 SEHNR and CDR2 FQNEAQ (reference sequence). The germline V and J ends were trimmed by 1 base and 3 bases, with 13 bases remaining between them. The CDR3 bases are TGTGCCAGCAGCTTAGGATCAGGGTTGGACTACGAGCAGTACTTC. Translated, it gives CASSLGSGLDYEQYF. The whole variable domain, filled in from reference TRBV7-9 and TRBJ2-7, reads DTGVSQNPRHKITKRGQNVTFRCDPISEHNRLYWYRQTLGQGPEFLTYFQNEAQLEKSRLLSDRFSAERPKGSFSTLEIQRTEQGDSAMYLCASSLGSGLDYEQYFGPGTRLTVT.

The gene calls are TRBV2 and TRBJ1-1; 11 bases agree with TRBD1. This CDR3 spans 14 amino acids. V shed 2 bases and J 11 bases; nucleotides not matched to a gene: 7. Per the germline V gene, CDR1 is SNHLY and CDR2 is FYNNEI. The CDR3 is CASSEWGQGVPAFF. The CDR3 DNA reads as TGTGCCAGCAGTGAATGGGGACAGGGGGTCCCGGCTTTCTTT.

The J gene is TRBJ1-6, the V gene TRBV7-3; 7 bases fit TRBD1. The junction had 5 bases not matched to a gene; V was cut back by 5 bases and J by 7 bases. The length of the CDR3 is 14 residues. Per germline, CDR1 SGHTA and CDR2 FQGTGA. CDR3 residues: CASSPGQPNSPLHF. The CDR3 nucleotides read TGTGCCAGCAGCCCGGGACAGCCCAATTCACCCCTCCACTTT. Full variable domain (remainder filled in from reference TRBV7-3 and TRBJ1-6): GAGVSQTPSNKVTEKGKYVELRCDPISGHTALYWYRQSLGQGPEFLIYFQGTGAADDSGLPNDRFFAVRPEGSVSTLKIQRTERGDSAVYLCASSPGQPNSPLHFGNGTRLTVT.

The chain employs TRBV29-1 and TRBJ2-7; no reliable D call. The CDR3 is 12 amino acids. The germline V gene has CDR1 SQVTM and CDR2 ANQGSEA. V shed 6 bases and J shed 3 bases, with 12 bases lying between them. The CDR3 nucleotides read TGCAGCGTGCGCACTGATTTCTACGAGCAGTACTTC. Its protein product is CSVRTDFYEQYF.